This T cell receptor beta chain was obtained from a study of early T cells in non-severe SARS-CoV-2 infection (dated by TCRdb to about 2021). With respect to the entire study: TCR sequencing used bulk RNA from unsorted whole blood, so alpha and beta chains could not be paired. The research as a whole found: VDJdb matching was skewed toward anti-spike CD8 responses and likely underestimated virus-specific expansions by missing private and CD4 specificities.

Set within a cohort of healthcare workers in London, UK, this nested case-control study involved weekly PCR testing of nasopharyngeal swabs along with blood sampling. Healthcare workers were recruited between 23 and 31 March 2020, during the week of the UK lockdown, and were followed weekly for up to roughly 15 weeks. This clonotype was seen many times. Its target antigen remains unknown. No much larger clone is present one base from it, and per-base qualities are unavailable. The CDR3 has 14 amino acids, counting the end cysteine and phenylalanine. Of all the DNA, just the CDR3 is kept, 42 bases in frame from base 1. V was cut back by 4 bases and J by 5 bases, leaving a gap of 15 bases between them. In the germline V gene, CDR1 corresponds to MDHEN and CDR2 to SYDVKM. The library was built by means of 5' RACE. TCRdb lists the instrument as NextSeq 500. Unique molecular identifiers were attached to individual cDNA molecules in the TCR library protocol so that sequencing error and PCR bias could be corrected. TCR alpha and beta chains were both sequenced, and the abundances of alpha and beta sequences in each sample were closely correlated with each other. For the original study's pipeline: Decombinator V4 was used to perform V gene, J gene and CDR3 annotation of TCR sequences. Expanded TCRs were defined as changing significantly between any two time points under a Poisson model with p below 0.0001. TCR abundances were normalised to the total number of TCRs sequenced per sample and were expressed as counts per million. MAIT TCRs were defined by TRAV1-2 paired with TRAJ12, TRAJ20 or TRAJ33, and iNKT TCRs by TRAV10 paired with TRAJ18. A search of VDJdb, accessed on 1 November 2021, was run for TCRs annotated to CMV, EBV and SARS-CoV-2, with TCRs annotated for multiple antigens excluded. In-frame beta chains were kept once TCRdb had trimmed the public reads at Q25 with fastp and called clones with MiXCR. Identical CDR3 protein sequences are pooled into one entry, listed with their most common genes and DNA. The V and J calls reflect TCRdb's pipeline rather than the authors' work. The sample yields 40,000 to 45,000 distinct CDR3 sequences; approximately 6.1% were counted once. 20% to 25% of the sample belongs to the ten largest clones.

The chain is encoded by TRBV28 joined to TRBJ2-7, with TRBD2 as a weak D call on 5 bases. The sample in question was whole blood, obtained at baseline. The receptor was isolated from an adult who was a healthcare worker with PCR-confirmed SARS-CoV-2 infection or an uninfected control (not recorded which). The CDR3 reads CASSSLTGKDEQYF. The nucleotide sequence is TGTGCCAGCAGTTCTCTGACGGGAAAAGACGAGCAGTACTTC.